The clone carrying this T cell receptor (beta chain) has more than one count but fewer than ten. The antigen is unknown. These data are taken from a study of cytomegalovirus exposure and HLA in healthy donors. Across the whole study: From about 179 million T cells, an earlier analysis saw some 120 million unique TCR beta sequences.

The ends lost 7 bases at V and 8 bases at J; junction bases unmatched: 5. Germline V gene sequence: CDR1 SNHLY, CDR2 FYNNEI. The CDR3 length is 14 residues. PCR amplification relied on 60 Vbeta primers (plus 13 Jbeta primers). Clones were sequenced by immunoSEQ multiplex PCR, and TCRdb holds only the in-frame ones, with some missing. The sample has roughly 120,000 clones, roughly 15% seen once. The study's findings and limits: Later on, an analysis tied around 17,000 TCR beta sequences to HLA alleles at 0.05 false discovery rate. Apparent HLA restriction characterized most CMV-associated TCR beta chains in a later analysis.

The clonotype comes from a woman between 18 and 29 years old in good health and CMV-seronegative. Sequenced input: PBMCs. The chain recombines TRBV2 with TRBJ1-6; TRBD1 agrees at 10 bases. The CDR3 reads CASNRQGAHSPLHF. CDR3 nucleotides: TGTGCCAGCAACCGACAGGGGGCACATTCACCCCTCCACTTT.